At least ten counts were recorded for the clone carrying this T cell receptor (beta chain). No antigen is known for it. Each CDR3 protein gets one entry after TCRdb re-called the multiplex PCR reads with MiXCR. The sample has around 140,000 distinct CDR3 sequences, 20% to 25% seen once. This specimen comes from a study of breast tumors, draining lymph nodes, adjacent tissues. Whole-study findings and limits: Tumor repertoires ranked between lymph nodes and nontumor tissue in diversity, with V and J gene preferences. Tumor T cell lymph node origin was a supported hypothesis, not proven. Luminal-like breast cancer showed significantly greater tumor-nontumor repertoire similarity than basal-like breast cancer did.

The ends lost 5 bases at V and 6 bases at J; junction bases unmatched: 7. This CDR3 has 13 amino acids. CDR1 is LGHNT, CDR2 FRNRAP, per germline. The lymph nodes were axillary draining lymph nodes from breast cancer patients. The material sequenced was axillary lymph node tissue. The chain links TRBV12-5 to TRBJ2-7; 7 nucleotides match TRBD1. The sequence derives from a female donor with breast cancer. Some clones in this sample may be carry-over from other donors' samples. As DNA, the CDR3 is TGTGCTAGTGGTCTCGGACAGGTTTCCGAGCAGTACTTC. This gives the protein CASGLGQVSEQYF. The variable domain in full, with the rest retrieved from reference TRBV12-5 and TRBJ2-7, is DARVTQTPRHKVTEMGQEVTMRCQPILGHNTVFWYRQTMMQGLELLAYFRNRAPLDDSGMPKDRFSAEMPDATLATLKIQPSEPRDSAVYFCASGLGQVSEQYFGPGTRLTVT.